The 2 T cell receptor beta chains below all came from one sample that was sequenced in a study of cytomegalovirus exposure and HLA in healthy donors. Libraries were prepared by immunoSEQ multiplex PCR; TCRdb keeps only in-frame clonotypes and omits some of them. The table has some 98,000 clones, 87% seen once. Input material: PBMCs. The receptor source for this set is a woman aged 25 to 39 in good health and CMV-seronegative.

This chain uses TRBV7-9 with TRBJ1-1; D is perhaps TRBD1 (6 bases). Germline V lookup: CDR1 SEHNR, CDR2 FQNEAQ (reference sequence). This CDR3 contains 18 residues. V lost 1 base, J lost 7 bases, and 25 bases lay in between. CDR3 DNA: TGTGCCAGCAGCTTAGGGGGGTCCCCTACAGGGTTCCACTATGAAGCTTTCTTT. Protein sequence: CASSLGGSPTGFHYEAFF.

The chain recombines TRBV2 with TRBJ2-3; 7 nucleotides agree with TRBD1. The CDR3 extends over 14 amino acids. V shed 7 bases, J shed 4 bases, and the junction held 8 bases outside the gene matches. The germline gives CDR1 SNHLY, CDR2 FYNNEI. The CDR3 loop is CASKGRQGADTQYF. The CDR3 nucleotides are TGTGCCAGCAAAGGGCGACAGGGAGCAGATACGCAGTATTTT. Looking up the rest from reference TRBV2 and TRBJ2-3 gives the full variable domain: EPEVTQTPSHQVTQMGQEVILRCVPISNHLYFYWYRQILGQKVEFLVSFYNNEISEKSEIFDDQFSVERPDGSNFTLKIRSTKLEDSAMYFCASKGRQGADTQYFGPGTRLTVL.